This T cell receptor beta chain was identified during a study of blood T cell repertoires in COVID-19. Background on the study: COVID-19 samples collected from the United States, Italy and Spain covered acute and convalescent phases. T cells, B-cell-depleted T cells, or PBMCs supplied cDNA or gDNA.

Per germline, CDR1 SEHNR and CDR2 FQNEAQ (reference sequence). Between the trimmed V and J ends, which lost 11 bases and 1 base, there was a span of 5 bases. This CDR3 has 10 residues. Methods used by the authors: From reference gene primer amplification, estimates of nucleated cell counts were derived. Generated by immunoSEQ multiplex PCR, the TCRdb table keeps only in-frame clones and is missing some. The V and J calls and clone size come from that table; D and trimming were worked out from the DNA. The top ten hold 2% to 2.5% of the sample, which has some 290,000 clones, roughly 87% seen once. Material for sequencing was peripheral blood. The sequence was collected from a woman aged 45 to 65 who had recovered from COVID-19. J is TRBJ1-1 and V is TRBV7-9; D is ambiguous. CDR3 sequence (DNA): TGTGCCCTAGGGAACACTGAAGCTTTCTTT. This gives the protein CALGNTEAFF.